The next 23 T cell receptor beta chains were all read from a single sample in a study of read filtering for tumor transcriptome and immune sequencing. The library was built from around 400 ng RNA with molecular barcoded adaptors for alpha/delta and beta/gamma chains. TCRdb re-called the reads with MiXCR, one entry per CDR3 protein. The sample gives 57,000 or so distinct CDR3 sequences, approximately 20% of which show up once; around 15% is in the top ten. Specimen: a population of CD138-negative cells sorted from bone marrow. The receptors come from a donor at least 40 years old with multiple myeloma.

The chain couples TRBV7-8 to TRBJ2-2, with D tentatively TRBD1 or TRBD2 (5 bases each). This CDR3 is 15 amino acids long. CDR1 is SGHVS, CDR2 FQNEAQ, per germline. V was shortened by 0 bases and J by 9 bases, with 14 bases between the two germline ends. In nucleotides, the CDR3 is TGTGCCAGCAGCTTAGCCGGGACCCCCGCCCGGGAGCTGTTTTTT. It is translated as CASSLAGTPARELFF. The full variable domain, its missing parts supplied by reference TRBV7-8 and TRBJ2-2, is GAGVSQSPRYKVAKRGQDVALRCDPISGHVSLFWYQQALGQGPEFLTYFQNEAQLDKSGLPSDRFFAERPEGSVSTLKIQRTQQEDSAVYLCASSLAGTPARELFFGEGSRLTVL.

About this clonotype itself: A junction boundary mismatches the germline segment, possibly from a read error. The chain combines TRBV5-6 with TRBJ2-7; D could derive from TRBD1 or TRBD2 (5 bases each). The CDR3 is 13 amino acids. CDR1 and CDR2 from the germline V gene are SGHDT and YYEEEE. The CDR3 bases are TGTGCCAGCATCTTGGTCGAGGGGCTCCAGCAGTACTTC. Translating gives CASILVEGLQQYF.

This clonotype was recorded at least ten times. The chain has TRBV2 and TRBJ2-5; TRBD2 agrees at 7 bases. The ends lost 4 bases at V and 7 bases at J; junction bases unmatched: 6. The CDR3 is 13 amino acids. Germline V lookup: CDR1 SNHLY, CDR2 FYNNEI. The chain's CDR3 is CASSGGGRRTQYF. In nucleotides, the CDR3 is TGTGCCAGCAGTGGGGGGGGACGTCGGACCCAGTACTTC.

This clonotype was observed at least ten times. CDR3: CASSAGLAGAGGELFF. CDR3 nucleotides: TGTGCCAGCAGCGCGGGACTAGCGGGAGCGGGCGGGGAGCTGTTTTTT. This chain uses TRBV9 with TRBJ2-2; TRBD2 agrees at 14 bases. The CDR3 is 16 amino acids. Germline V CDR1 and CDR2: SGDLS, YYNGEE. Trimming cost V 3 bases and J 7 bases; bases outside gene matches: 5.

In this sample, this clonotype turned up once. The chain has TRBV28 and TRBJ2-3; D is perhaps TRBD2 (6 bases). V was cut by 7 bases and J by 3 bases, with 17 bases left in between. The CDR3 spans 15 residues. CDR1 MDHEN and CDR2 SYDVKM come from the germline V gene. In DNA, the CDR3 is TGTGCCAGCATTACTTGCGGGAAGGGAACAGATACGCAGTATTTT. Residues: CASITCGKGTDTQYF. The complete variable domain, with remaining parts taken from reference TRBV28 and TRBJ2-3, reads DVKVTQSSRYLVKRTGEKVFLECVQDMDHENMFWYRQDPGLGLRLIYFSYDVKMKEKGDIPEGYSVSREKKERFSLILESASTNQTSMYLCASITCGKGTDTQYFGPGTRLTVL.

This clonotype was counted between two and nine times. The junction and the germline gene differ at one end; a read error may be behind it. J is TRBJ2-1 and V is TRBV28; 9 positions agree with TRBD2. Looked up from germline, CDR1 is MDHEN and CDR2 is SYDVKM. The CDR3 has 13 residues. The CDR3 loop is CASGINSGGYWIF. The CDR3 coding sequence is TGTGCCAGCGGGATAAATAGCGGGGGTTATTGGATCTTC.

This clonotype was seen ten or more times. This chain uses TRBV12-3 or TRBV12-4 with TRBJ2-7; 10 nucleotides agree with TRBD2. The CDR3 loop spans 15 amino acids. The junction had 16 bases not matched to a gene; V was cut back by 5 bases and J by 12 bases. The DNA for the CDR3 is TGTGCCAGCAGTCCCCAGATGGCTAGCGGGAGATGGCCGTACTTC. It is translated as CASSPQMASGRWPYF.

Many counts were recorded for this clonotype. This chain connects TRBV28 to TRBJ1-1; no clear D gene. Trimming shortened V by 10 bases and J by 10 bases, and 16 bases separated the two germline ends. In germline, CDR1 is MDHEN, CDR2 SYDVKM. The CDR3 loop spans 11 amino acids. In DNA, the CDR3 is TGTGCCACCGAGGAAAGGGTACGAGCTTTCTTT. Its translation is CATEERVRAFF.

The rearrangement uses TRBV28 and TRBJ2-7; D is perhaps TRBD2 (6 bases). Germline V CDR1 and CDR2: MDHEN, SYDVKM. The CDR3 totals 12 residues. V was shortened by 9 bases and J by 4 bases, with 13 bases between the two germline ends. CDR3 in DNA: TGTGCCAGTAGCGGTGCTTTGTACGAGCAGTACTTC. This translates into CASSGALYEQYF.

The chain joins TRBV28 to TRBJ1-5; D gene ambiguous. From germline, CDR1 is MDHEN and CDR2 SYDVKM. The CDR3 has 15 residues. With 6 bases removed from V and 3 bases from J, the gap between germline ends came to 15 bases. CDR3 loop: CASSTPGPLNQPQHF. CDR3 in DNA: TGTGCCAGCAGCACCCCCGGGCCCCTCAATCAGCCCCAGCATTTT.

This clonotype came up many times. The chain has TRBV5-6 and TRBJ2-3; D may match TRBD1 or TRBD2 (5 bases each). This CDR3 comprises 15 residues. Germline V gives CDR1 SGHDT, CDR2 YYEEEE. With 6 bases removed from V and 3 bases from J, the gap between germline ends came to 17 bases. This chain's CDR3 is CASNSPVRGTDTQYF. CDR3 nucleotide sequence: TGTGCCAGCAACTCCCCCGTGAGGGGTACAGATACGCAGTATTTT.

There are many counts of this clonotype. The chain combines TRBV28 with TRBJ1-5; D not certain. The germline gives CDR1 MDHEN, CDR2 SYDVKM. This CDR3 spans 15 amino acids. The V and J ends lost 2 bases and 0 bases respectively, with 8 bases between them. CDR3 amino acids: CASSLRRGSNQPQHF. In DNA form, the CDR3 reads TGTGCCAGCAGTTTAAGACGGGGTAGCAATCAGCCCCAGCATTTT.

The chain is built from TRBV20-1 and TRBJ2-2; D remains ambiguous. The CDR3 runs to 16 residues. CDR1 is DFQATT and CDR2 is SNEGSKA in the germline V gene (reference sequence). V was pared by 2 bases and J by 0 bases, with 13 bases between. CDR3 protein: CSARYRGRTNTGELFF. Written as DNA, the CDR3 is TGCAGTGCTAGATACCGCGGACGGACGAACACCGGGGAGCTGTTTTTT.

This sequence joins TRBV2 and TRBJ1-5; D gene uncertain. CDR1 SNHLY and CDR2 FYNNEI come from the germline V gene. The CDR3 is 13 residues long. V was trimmed by 3 bases and J by 6 bases, leaving 9 bases between them. The CDR3 is CASSELGVQPQHF. CDR3 bases: TGTGCCAGCAGTGAGTTGGGTGTTCAGCCCCAGCATTTT.

Within the sample, this clonotype is medium-sized. The V and J genes are TRBV5-1 and TRBJ2-7; D possibly corresponds to TRBD1 (5 bases). The germline V and J ends were trimmed by 0 bases and 4 bases, with 11 bases remaining between them. The CDR3 sequence is 14 residues long. Germline CDR1 is SGHRS and CDR2 is YFSETQ. The CDR3 is CASSLVLGQYEQYF. DNA of the CDR3: TGCGCCAGCAGCTTGGTACTGGGGCAATACGAGCAGTACTTC.

Ten or more counts support this clonotype. The chain uses TRBV7-2 and TRBJ2-5; D is unclear. CDR3 size: 11 residues. Trimming removed 3 bases at V and 5 bases at J, with 4 bases between. Germline CDR1 reads SGHTA; CDR2 reads FQGNSA. The DNA for the CDR3 is TGTGCCAGCAGCTTTAGCGAGACCCAGTACTTC. Encoded protein: CASSFSETQYF.

Many counts were recorded for this clonotype. The V and J genes are TRBV27 and TRBJ2-5; D gene unclear. This CDR3 is 14 amino acids long. Trimming pared 6 bases from V and 5 bases from J, leaving 16 bases between. Germline V gives CDR1 MNHEY, CDR2 SMNVEV (reference sequence). The CDR3 protein is CASRNGWGGETQYF. CDR3 DNA: TGTGCCAGCAGAAACGGATGGGGTGGGGAGACCCAGTACTTC.

The sample holds many counts of this clonotype. This chain joins TRBV20-1 and TRBJ2-5; the D call may be TRBD1 or TRBD2 (6 bases each). Between the trimmed V and J ends, which lost 5 bases and 5 bases, there was a span of 21 bases. CDR1 is DFQATT, CDR2 SNEGSKA, per germline (reference sequence). The CDR3 contains 15 residues. CDR3 region: CSAGRAGGMGETQYF. In DNA form, the CDR3 reads TGCAGTGCTGGACGCGCCGGGGGCATGGGGGAGACCCAGTACTTC.

This clonotype has a handful of counts. V is TRBV11-3 and J is TRBJ2-3; D unresolved. V was trimmed by 1 base and J by 5 bases, leaving 16 bases between them. Germline CDR1 and CDR2: SGHNT and YENEEA. The CDR3 length is 16 residues. CDR3 amino acids: CASSLGIVLTGDTQYF. The CDR3 coding sequence is TGTGCCAGCAGCTTAGGTATCGTCTTAACGGGAGATACGCAGTATTTT.

There are many counts of this clonotype. The V gene is TRBV20-1, the J gene TRBJ2-7; 10 bases fit TRBD1. The CDR3 loop spans 13 amino acids. V gave up 5 bases and J gave up 7 bases; unmatched junction bases: 8. CDR1 DFQATT and CDR2 SNEGSKA come from the germline V gene (reference sequence). This CDR3 reads CSAGDRGDWEQYF. DNA of the CDR3: TGCAGTGCTGGGGACAGGGGTGATTGGGAGCAGTACTTC.

The chain joins TRBV4-2 to TRBJ2-3; 8 nucleotides agree with TRBD2. CDR3 length: 17 amino acids. The junction had 7 bases not matched to a gene; V was cut back by 0 bases and J by 2 bases. Germline CDR1 LGHNA, CDR2 YNFKEQ. Written as DNA, the CDR3 is TGTGCCAGCAGCCAAGATGGAAAAGCGGGGGACACAGATACGCAGTATTTT. Its translation is CASSQDGKAGDTDTQYF.

With respect to this clonotype: A much larger clone lies one base from this, so it may be a read error. V usage is TRBV7-9 and J usage is TRBJ1-1, with 7 bases lining up with TRBD1. Germline-derived CDR1 and CDR2 are SEHNR and FQNEAQ (reference sequence). This CDR3 is 14 amino acids long. The CDR3 DNA follows: TGTGCCGGCAGCCCCAGGGGGATGAACACTGAAGCTTTCTTT. This gives the protein CAGSPRGMNTEAFF.

This clonotype was found many times. The V gene is TRBV27, the J gene TRBJ2-2; TRBD2 matches 8 bases. The trim removed 2 bases at V and 3 bases at J, leaving 2 bases unmatched. This CDR3 spans 15 amino acids. Per germline, CDR1 MNHEY and CDR2 SMNVEV (reference sequence). The CDR3 DNA reads TGTGCCAGCAGTTTACGGGGGGGAGACACCGGGGAGCTGTTTTTT. It codes for CASSLRGGDTGELFF.